Listed here are 14 T cell receptor beta chains from one sample, sequenced in a study of T cell responses to AZD1222 COVID-19 vaccine. Profiling relied on immunoSEQ multiplex PCR, and the TCRdb table lists in-frame clones only, not all of them. The data hold about 130,000 clones, with around 90% observed a single time. Here the sequenced sample was peripheral blood, taken on day 0 of AZD1222 vaccination. These receptors originate from an adult in good health.

V and J are TRBV6-7 and TRBJ1-1, with D possibly TRBD1 on 5 matching bases. TRBV6-7 is given ORF status, its function remaining uncertain. V was shortened by 0 bases and J by 3 bases, with 5 bases between the two germline ends. CDR3 size: 13 residues. CDR3 sequence reads: CASSYSGHTEAFF. As DNA, the CDR3 is TGTGCCAGCAGTTACTCGGGGCACACTGAAGCTTTCTTT.

The V gene is TRBV28, the J gene TRBJ1-5; D is unresolved. Trimming pared 3 bases from V and 7 bases from J, leaving 16 bases between. This CDR3 is built from 15 residues. Germline CDR1 MDHEN, CDR2 SYDVKM. CDR3 amino acids: CASSFTSGKGQPQHF. The DNA for the CDR3 is TGTGCCAGCAGTTTCACGTCCGGGAAGGGACAGCCCCAGCATTTT.

CDR3 residues: CASSFGGNYGYTF. CDR3 bases: TGTGCCAGCAGCTTCGGGGGGAACTATGGCTACACCTTC. The chain has TRBV7-8 and TRBJ1-2; weak D call: TRBD1 (5 bases). The CDR3 length is 13 residues. CDR1 is SGHVS, CDR2 FQNEAQ, per germline. V dropped 3 bases and J dropped 2 bases, with 7 bases sitting between them.

Notes on this clone: Other DNA sequences in the sample encode the same CDR3. The gene calls are TRBV12-3 or TRBV12-4 and TRBJ2-7; no clear D. The CDR3 has 11 residues. V lost 5 bases, J lost 7 bases, and 9 bases lay in between. CDR3 sequence: CASSLAREQYF. In DNA, the CDR3 is TGTGCCAGCAGTCTCGCTCGGGAGCAGTACTTC.

The gene calls are TRBV19 and TRBJ2-1; 8 positions agree with TRBD2. The CDR3 loop spans 14 amino acids. Germline V gives CDR1 LNHDA, CDR2 SQIVND (reference sequence). The junction had 10 bases not matched to a gene; V was cut back by 6 bases and J by 9 bases. In DNA form, the CDR3 reads TGTGCCAGTAGGTTCATCGGGGGGGCTAGTGAGCAGTTCTTC. Translation: CASRFIGGASEQFF.

This clone was seen a single time. J is TRBJ1-4 and V is TRBV19; D gene ambiguous. V lost 6 bases, J lost 7 bases, and 9 bases lay in between. This CDR3 is 12 amino acids long. Germline V gives CDR1 LNHDA, CDR2 SQIVND (reference sequence). The DNA for the CDR3 is TGTGCCAGTAGGAGGGTTGGTGAAAAACTGTTTTTT. Its protein is CASRRVGEKLFF.

In DNA form, the CDR3 reads TGTGCCAGCAGTTTGCGGGGCCAGCCCCAGCATTTT. This codes for CASSLRGQPQHF. This chain links TRBV28 with TRBJ1-5; tentatively, D is TRBD1 (5 bases). Deletions cut 3 bases from V and 7 bases from J, with 7 bases between. Germline V gives CDR1 MDHEN, CDR2 SYDVKM. This CDR3 region has 12 residues.

This clone was picked up a small number of times. The V gene is TRBV10-3, the J gene TRBJ2-5, with TRBD1 matching 7 bases. The germline V gene encodes CDR1 ENHRY and CDR2 SYGVKD. Trimming removed 8 bases from V and 0 bases from J; junction bases left unmatched: 3. CDR3 length: 13 residues. CDR3 in DNA: TGTGCCATCGCCCAGGGGGACCAAGAGACCCAGTACTTC. Its translation is CAIAQGDQETQYF.

The CDR3 sequence: CASSYRDRGHYEQYF. The CDR3 DNA sequence: TGTGCCAGCAGTTACAGGGACAGGGGGCACTACGAGCAGTACTTC. This chain uses TRBV6-5 with TRBJ2-7; 12 bases map to TRBD1. The V segment lost 2 bases and the J segment 3 bases; nucleotides outside the gene matches: 2. This CDR3 is built from 15 residues. Germline V gene sequence: CDR1 MNHEY, CDR2 SVGAGI.

A few counts support this clone. J is TRBJ1-2 and V is TRBV28; D is ambiguous. With 6 bases removed from V and 10 bases from J, the gap between germline ends came to 6 bases. Germline V CDR1 and CDR2: MDHEN, SYDVKM. There are 9 residues in the CDR3. The CDR3 region has the DNA TGTGCCAGCAGCCCTCCCTACACCTTC. This gives the protein CASSPPYTF.

The chain is built from TRBV7-8 and TRBJ1-2, with TRBD1 as a possible D gene (6 bases). CDR3 size: 15 residues. V gave up 7 bases and J gave up 2 bases, with 17 bases separating them. The V gene's germline CDR1 is SGHVS and CDR2 FQNEAQ. CDR3 coding DNA: TGTGCCAGCACCCCCTCCGGGGGCGTCAACTATGGCTACACCTTC. Its protein is CASTPSGGVNYGYTF. Full variable domain (missing parts from reference TRBV7-8 and TRBJ1-2): GAGVSQSPRYKVAKRGQDVALRCDPISGHVSLFWYQQALGQGPEFLTYFQNEAQLDKSGLPSDRFFAERPEGSVSTLKIQRTQQEDSAVYLCASTPSGGVNYGYTFGSGTRLTVV.

V and J are TRBV29-1 and TRBJ2-7; the D gene is possibly TRBD2 (6 bases). The V gene's germline CDR1 is SQVTM and CDR2 ANQGSEA. V gave up 4 bases and J gave up 6 bases, with 16 bases separating them. There are 13 residues in the CDR3. As DNA, the CDR3 is TGCAGCGTTGGGGCAGGGACGGAGGGCGAGCAGTACTTC. Its translation: CSVGAGTEGEQYF.

The J gene is TRBJ2-2, the V gene TRBV14; perhaps D is TRBD1 or TRBD2 (6 bases each). There are 14 residues in the CDR3. Germline V gene lookup returns CDR1 SGHDN and CDR2 FVKESK. The germline V and J ends were trimmed by 5 bases and 4 bases, with 11 bases remaining between them. CDR3 loop: CASSKGGFTGELFF. CDR3 sequence (DNA): TGTGCCAGCAGCAAGGGGGGTTTCACCGGGGAGCTGTTTTTT.

The chain combines TRBV24-1 with TRBJ1-2; 7 bases line up with TRBD1. V trimming: 3 bases; J trimming: 4 bases; junction bases outside the gene matches: 10. Germline CDR1 reads KGHDR; CDR2 reads SFDVKD. The CDR3 has 16 residues. The CDR3 sequence is CATSDPRPGQTYGYTF. The CDR3, as DNA: TGTGCCACCAGTGATCCCCGACCGGGACAGACCTATGGCTACACCTTC.